This TCR beta chain stems from a study of radiation and T cells in renal cell carcinoma. Study outcomes and limitations: Without pretreatment biopsies, baseline tumor clonotype presence was undetermined.

This clone was seen only once. What it recognizes is unknown. Per the germline V gene, CDR1 is SQVTM and CDR2 is ANQGSEA. V dropped 3 bases and J dropped 4; count of bases not matched to a gene: 5. The CDR3 loop spans 13 amino acids. Data came from immunoSEQ multiplex PCR; TCRdb stores just in-frame clones and leaves some out. The repertoire holds about 140,000 clones, with over 80% as singletons. The sample's time point: baseline pretreatment blood. This sample's treatment: 15 Gy SBRT to primary tumor, nephrectomy 4 weeks later. After SBRT, blood was collected at 2 and 4 weeks, plus baseline. The patient's renal cell carcinoma had clear cell pathology.

This sequence was found in a woman in her fifties or sixties with renal cell carcinoma. This chain uses TRBV29-1 with TRBJ2-7; 8 bases match TRBD1. Sequencing used blood, obtained from a patient whose treatment included radiotherapy and nephrectomy. The CDR3 region is CSVDVTGEYEQYF. CDR3 sequence (DNA): TGCAGCGTTGATGTGACAGGGGAATACGAGCAGTACTTC.